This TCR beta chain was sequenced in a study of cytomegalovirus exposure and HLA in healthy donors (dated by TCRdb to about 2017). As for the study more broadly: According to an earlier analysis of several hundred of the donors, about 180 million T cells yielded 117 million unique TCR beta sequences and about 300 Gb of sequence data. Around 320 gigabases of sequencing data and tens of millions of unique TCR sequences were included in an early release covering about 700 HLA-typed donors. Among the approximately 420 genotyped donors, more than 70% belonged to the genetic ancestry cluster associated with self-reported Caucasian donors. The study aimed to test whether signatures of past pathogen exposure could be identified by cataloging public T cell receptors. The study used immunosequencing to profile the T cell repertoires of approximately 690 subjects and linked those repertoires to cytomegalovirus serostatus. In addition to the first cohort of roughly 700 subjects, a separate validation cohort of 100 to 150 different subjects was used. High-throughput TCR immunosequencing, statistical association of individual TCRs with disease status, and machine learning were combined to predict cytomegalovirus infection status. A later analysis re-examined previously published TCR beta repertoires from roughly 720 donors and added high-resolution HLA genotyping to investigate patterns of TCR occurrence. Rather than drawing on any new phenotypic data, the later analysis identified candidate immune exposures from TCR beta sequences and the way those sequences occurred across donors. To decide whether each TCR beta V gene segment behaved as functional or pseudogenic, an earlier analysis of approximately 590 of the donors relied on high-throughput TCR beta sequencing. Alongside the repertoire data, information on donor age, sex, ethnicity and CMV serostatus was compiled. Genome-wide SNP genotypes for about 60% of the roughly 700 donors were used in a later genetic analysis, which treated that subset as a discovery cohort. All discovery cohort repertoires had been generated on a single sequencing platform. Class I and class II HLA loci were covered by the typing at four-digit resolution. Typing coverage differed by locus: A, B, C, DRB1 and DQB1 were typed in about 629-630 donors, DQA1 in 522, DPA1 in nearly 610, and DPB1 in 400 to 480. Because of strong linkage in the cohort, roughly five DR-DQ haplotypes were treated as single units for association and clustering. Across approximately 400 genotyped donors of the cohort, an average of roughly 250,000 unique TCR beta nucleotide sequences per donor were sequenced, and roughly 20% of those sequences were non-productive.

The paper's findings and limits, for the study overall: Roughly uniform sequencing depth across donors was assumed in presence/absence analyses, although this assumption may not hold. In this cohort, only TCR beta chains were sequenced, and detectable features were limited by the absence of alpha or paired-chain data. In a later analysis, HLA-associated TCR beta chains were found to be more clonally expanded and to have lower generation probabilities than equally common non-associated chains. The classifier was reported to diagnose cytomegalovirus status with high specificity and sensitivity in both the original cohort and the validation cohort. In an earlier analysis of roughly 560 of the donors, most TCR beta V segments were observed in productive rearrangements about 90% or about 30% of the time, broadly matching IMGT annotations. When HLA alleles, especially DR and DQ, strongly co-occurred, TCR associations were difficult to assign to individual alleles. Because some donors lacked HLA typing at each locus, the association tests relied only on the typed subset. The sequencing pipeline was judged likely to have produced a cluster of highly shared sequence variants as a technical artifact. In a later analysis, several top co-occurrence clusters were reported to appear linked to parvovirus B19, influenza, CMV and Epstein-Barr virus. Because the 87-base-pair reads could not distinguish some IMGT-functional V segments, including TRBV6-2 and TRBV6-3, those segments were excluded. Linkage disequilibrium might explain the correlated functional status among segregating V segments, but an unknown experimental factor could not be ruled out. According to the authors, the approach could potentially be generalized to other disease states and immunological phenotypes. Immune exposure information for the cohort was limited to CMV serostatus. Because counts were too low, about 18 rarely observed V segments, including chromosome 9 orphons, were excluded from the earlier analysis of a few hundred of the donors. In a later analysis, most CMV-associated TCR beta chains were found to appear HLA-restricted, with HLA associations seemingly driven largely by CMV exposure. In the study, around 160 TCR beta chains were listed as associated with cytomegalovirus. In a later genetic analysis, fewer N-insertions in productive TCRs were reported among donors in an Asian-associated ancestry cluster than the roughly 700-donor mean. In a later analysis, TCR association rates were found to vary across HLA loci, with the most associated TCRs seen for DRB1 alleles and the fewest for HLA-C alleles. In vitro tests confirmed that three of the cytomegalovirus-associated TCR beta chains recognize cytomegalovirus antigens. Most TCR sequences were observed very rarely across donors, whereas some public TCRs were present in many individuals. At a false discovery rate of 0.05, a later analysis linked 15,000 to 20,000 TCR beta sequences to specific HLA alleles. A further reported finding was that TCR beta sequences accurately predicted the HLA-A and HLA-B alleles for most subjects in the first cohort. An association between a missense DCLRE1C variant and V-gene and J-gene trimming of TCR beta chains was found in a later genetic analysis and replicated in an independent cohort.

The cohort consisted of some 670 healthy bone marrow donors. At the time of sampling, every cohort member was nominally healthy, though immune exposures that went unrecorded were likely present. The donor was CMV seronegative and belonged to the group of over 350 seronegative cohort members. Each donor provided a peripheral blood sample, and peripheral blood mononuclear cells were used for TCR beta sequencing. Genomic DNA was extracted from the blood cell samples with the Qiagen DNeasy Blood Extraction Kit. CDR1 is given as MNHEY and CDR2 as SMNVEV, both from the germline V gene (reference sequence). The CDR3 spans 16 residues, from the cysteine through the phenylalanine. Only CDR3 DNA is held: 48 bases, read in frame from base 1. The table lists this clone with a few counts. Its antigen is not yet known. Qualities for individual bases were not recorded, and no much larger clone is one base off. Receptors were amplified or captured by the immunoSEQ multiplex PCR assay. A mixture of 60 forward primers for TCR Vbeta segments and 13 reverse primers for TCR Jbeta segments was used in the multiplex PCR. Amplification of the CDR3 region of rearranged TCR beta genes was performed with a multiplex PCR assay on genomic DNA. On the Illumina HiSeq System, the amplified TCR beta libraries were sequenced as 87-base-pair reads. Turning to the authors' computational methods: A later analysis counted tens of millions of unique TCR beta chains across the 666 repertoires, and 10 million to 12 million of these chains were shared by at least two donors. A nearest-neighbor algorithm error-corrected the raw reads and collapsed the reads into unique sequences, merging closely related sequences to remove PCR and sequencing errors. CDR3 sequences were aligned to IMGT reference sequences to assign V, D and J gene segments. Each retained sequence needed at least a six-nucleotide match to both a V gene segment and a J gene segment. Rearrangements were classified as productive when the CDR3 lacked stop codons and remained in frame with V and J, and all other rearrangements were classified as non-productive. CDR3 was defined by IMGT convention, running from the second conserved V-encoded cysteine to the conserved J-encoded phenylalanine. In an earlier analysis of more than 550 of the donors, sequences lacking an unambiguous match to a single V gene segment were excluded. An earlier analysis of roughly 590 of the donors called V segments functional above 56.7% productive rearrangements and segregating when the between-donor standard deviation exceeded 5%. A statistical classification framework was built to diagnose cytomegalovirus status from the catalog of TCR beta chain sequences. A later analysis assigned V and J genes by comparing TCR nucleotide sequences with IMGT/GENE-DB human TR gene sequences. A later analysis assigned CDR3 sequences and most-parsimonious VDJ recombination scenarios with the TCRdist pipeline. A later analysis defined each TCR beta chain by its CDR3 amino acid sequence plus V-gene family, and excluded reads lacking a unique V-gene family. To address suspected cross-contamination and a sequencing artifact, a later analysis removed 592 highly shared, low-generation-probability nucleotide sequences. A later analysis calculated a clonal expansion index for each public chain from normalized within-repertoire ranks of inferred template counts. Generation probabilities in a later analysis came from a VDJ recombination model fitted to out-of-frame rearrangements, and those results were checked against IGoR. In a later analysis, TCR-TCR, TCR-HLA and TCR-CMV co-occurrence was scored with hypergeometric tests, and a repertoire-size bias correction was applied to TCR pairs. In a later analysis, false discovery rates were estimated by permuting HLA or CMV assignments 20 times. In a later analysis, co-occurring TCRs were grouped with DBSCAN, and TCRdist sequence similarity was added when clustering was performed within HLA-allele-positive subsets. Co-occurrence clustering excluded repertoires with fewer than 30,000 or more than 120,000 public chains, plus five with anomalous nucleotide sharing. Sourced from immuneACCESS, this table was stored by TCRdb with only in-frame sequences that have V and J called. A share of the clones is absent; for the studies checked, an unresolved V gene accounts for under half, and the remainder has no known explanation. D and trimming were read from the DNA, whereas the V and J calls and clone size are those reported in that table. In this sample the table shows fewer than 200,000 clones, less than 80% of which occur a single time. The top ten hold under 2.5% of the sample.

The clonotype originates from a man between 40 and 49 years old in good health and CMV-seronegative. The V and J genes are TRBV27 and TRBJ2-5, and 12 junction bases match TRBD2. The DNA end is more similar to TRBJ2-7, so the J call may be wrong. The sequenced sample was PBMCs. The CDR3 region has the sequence CASSPTSGRSPYEQYF. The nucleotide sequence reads TGTGCCAGCAGTCCAACTAGCGGGAGGTCCCCCTACGAGCAGTACTTC.